One and the same sample provided the 15 T cell receptor beta chains below, sequenced in a study of human thymus T cells. Data came from immunoSEQ multiplex PCR; TCRdb stores just in-frame clones and leaves some out. This table has about 44,000 clones, over 85% appearing once. The specimen was blood. These receptors were obtained from a boy in the first two years of life with a congenital heart defect but otherwise immunologically healthy.

The chain combines TRBV5-1 with TRBJ2-3; 8 positions agree with TRBD1. This CDR3 contains 16 residues. CDR1 and CDR2 from the germline V gene are SGHRS and YFSETQ. Trimming at V came to 2 bases and at J to 0 bases, leaving 5 bases not matched to a gene. As DNA, the CDR3 is TGCGCCAGCAGCTTACAGGGGGAACCTAGCACAGATACGCAGTATTTT. It encodes CASSLQGEPSTDTQYF.

V and J are TRBV4-1 and TRBJ2-3; no firm D call. V was clipped by 2 bases and J by 4 bases, with 10 bases between them. Looked up from germline, CDR1 is MGHRA and CDR2 is YSYEKL. There are 14 residues in the CDR3. CDR3 coding DNA: TGCGCCAGCAGCCAAACACGTAGTTCAGATACGCAGTATTTT. This gives the protein CASSQTRSSDTQYF.

The gene calls are TRBV4-1 and TRBJ2-2; a possible D gene is TRBD1 (5 bases). V lost 0 bases and J 5 bases, leaving 10 bases between the germline ends. There are 15 residues in the CDR3. From germline, CDR1 is MGHRA and CDR2 YSYEKL. In DNA form, the CDR3 reads TGCGCCAGCAGCCAAGATTACAGGCCAACCGGGGAGCTGTTTTTT. Amino acids: CASSQDYRPTGELFF.

V is TRBV7-2 and J is TRBJ2-3, with a tentative D call TRBD1 (6 bases). The V gene lost 2 bases and the J gene lost 1 base, with 7 bases spanning the gap. This CDR3 has 14 amino acids. Germline CDR1 SGHTA, CDR2 FQGNSA. This CDR3 reads CASSLRQGTDTQYF. In DNA form, the CDR3 reads TGTGCCAGCAGCTTAAGACAGGGCACAGATACGCAGTATTTT. Full variable domain (rest looked up from reference TRBV7-2 and TRBJ2-3): GAGVSQSPSNKVTEKGKDVELRCDPISGHTALYWYRQSLGQGLEFLIYFQGNSAPDKSGLPSDRFSAERTGGSVSTLTIQRTQQEDSAVYLCASSLRQGTDTQYFGPGTRLTVL.

The table lists this clone with a count of one. This chain connects TRBV6-1 to TRBJ2-1; no clear D. The CDR3 sequence is 13 residues long. CDR1 and CDR2 (germline): MNHNS, SASEGT. With 6 bases removed from V and 5 bases from J, the gap between germline ends came to 11 bases. The CDR3 is CASRRPLHNEQFF. The CDR3 DNA reads TGTGCCAGCAGGAGGCCACTACACAATGAGCAGTTCTTC.

The J gene is TRBJ1-5, the V gene TRBV6-1; no definite D call. Trimming left V 2 bases short and J 0 bases short, with 5 bases between. Germline V gives CDR1 MNHNS, CDR2 SASEGT. CDR3 length: 14 amino acids. The CDR3 region has the DNA TGTGCCAGCAGTGAATTTTATAGCAATCAGCCCCAGCATTTT. As protein: CASSEFYSNQPQHF.

The chain combines TRBV18 with TRBJ1-6; D is ambiguous. With 2 bases removed from V and 2 bases from J, the gap between germline ends came to 7 bases. CDR1 and CDR2 (germline): KGHSH, LQKENI. CDR3 length: 15 residues. The CDR3 spells CASSPSAAYNSPLHF. The CDR3 DNA reads as TGTGCCAGCTCACCATCGGCGGCCTATAATTCACCCCTCCACTTT.

The V and J genes are TRBV19 and TRBJ1-5; tentative D call: TRBD1 (6 bases). The germline V gene encodes CDR1 LNHDA and CDR2 SQIVND (reference sequence). V lost 4 bases and J 3 bases, leaving 22 bases between the germline ends. This CDR3 has 18 residues. The CDR3 DNA reads TGTGCCAGTAGTAGAGGACAGTCCGCCCTCTTTTACAATCAGCCCCAGCATTTT. Translation: CASSRGQSALFYNQPQHF.

The rearrangement uses TRBV6-5 and TRBJ1-2, with D possibly TRBD1 on 5 matching bases. The CDR3 runs to 15 residues. Trimming cost V 5 bases and J 4 bases, with 17 bases left between them. Germline V gene lookup returns CDR1 MNHEY and CDR2 SVGAGI. CDR3 region: CASSRPAPGTYGYTF. The CDR3 coding sequence is TGTGCCAGCAGTCGCCCGGCTCCAGGGACCTATGGCTACACCTTC.

The chain combines TRBV4-3 with TRBJ2-4, with TRBD1 identical over 11 bases. CDR1 and CDR2 from the germline V gene are LGHNA and YSLEER. CDR3 length: 16 residues. J lost 7 bases, V lost 3 bases, and 8 bases had no gene match. CDR3 DNA sequence: TGCGCCAGCAGCCACCTGGACAGGGGGCAGAGGAACATTCAGTACTTC. Residues: CASSHLDRGQRNIQYF.

The rearrangement links TRBV9 to TRBJ2-2; D is ambiguous. This CDR3 comprises 15 residues. V shed 3 bases and J shed 0 bases, with 9 bases lying between them. In germline, CDR1 is SGDLS, CDR2 YYNGEE. CDR3 DNA: TGTGCCAGCAGCGCCCTAATCGCGAACACCGGGGAGCTGTTTTTT. Amino acid sequence: CASSALIANTGELFF.

The chain recombines TRBV9 with TRBJ2-7; possibly TRBD2 for D (5 bases). V shed 1 base and J shed 1 base, with 9 bases lying between them. Germline V gene sequence: CDR1 SGDLS, CDR2 YYNGEE. This CDR3 spans 14 amino acids. The CDR3 protein is CASSVTGVSYEQYF. CDR3 DNA: TGTGCCAGCAGCGTAACCGGGGTTTCCTACGAGCAGTACTTC.

The V and J genes are TRBV6-5 and TRBJ2-1, with 7 bases lining up with TRBD2. The CDR3 runs 15 residues. CDR1 and CDR2 (germline): MNHEY, SVGAGI. J gave up 3 bases and V 6 bases, and 8 bases lay outside the gene matches. CDR3 region: CASRNLADIYNEQFF. The CDR3 coding sequence is TGTGCCAGCAGAAACCTAGCGGATATCTACAATGAGCAGTTCTTC.

The count of this clone is one. The chain uses TRBV6-6 and TRBJ1-2; maybe TRBD1 (6 bases). Per germline, CDR1 MNHNY and CDR2 SVGAGI (reference sequence). V lost 2 bases, J lost 6 bases, and 16 bases lay in between. This CDR3 has 15 amino acids. CDR3 protein: CASSYLTTGTHGYTF. CDR3 bases: TGTGCCAGCAGTTACCTAACCACAGGGACCCATGGCTACACCTTC.

The chain employs TRBV19 and TRBJ2-5, with a possible D match to TRBD2 (5 bases). V was shortened by 6 bases and J by 5 bases, with 16 bases between the two germline ends. This CDR3 region has 14 residues. Per the germline V gene, CDR1 is LNHDA and CDR2 is SQIVND (reference sequence). CDR3 in DNA: TGTGCCAGTAGGCCGGCGCACCCGGGGGAGACCCAGTACTTC. It is translated as CASRPAHPGETQYF.